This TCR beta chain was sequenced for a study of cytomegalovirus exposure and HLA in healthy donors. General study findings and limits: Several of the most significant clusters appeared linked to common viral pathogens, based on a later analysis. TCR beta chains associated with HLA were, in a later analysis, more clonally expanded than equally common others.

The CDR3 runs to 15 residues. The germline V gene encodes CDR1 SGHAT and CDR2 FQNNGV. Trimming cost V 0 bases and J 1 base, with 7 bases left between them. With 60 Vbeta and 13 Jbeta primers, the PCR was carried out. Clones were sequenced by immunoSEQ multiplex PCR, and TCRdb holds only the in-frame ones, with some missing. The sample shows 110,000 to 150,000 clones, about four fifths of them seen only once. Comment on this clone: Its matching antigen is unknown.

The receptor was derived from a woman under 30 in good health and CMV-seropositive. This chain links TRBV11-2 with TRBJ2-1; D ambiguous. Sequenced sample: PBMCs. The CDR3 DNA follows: TGTGCCAGCAGCTTAGAATTTTCGTCCTACAATGAGCAGTTCTTC. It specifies CASSLEFSSYNEQFF.